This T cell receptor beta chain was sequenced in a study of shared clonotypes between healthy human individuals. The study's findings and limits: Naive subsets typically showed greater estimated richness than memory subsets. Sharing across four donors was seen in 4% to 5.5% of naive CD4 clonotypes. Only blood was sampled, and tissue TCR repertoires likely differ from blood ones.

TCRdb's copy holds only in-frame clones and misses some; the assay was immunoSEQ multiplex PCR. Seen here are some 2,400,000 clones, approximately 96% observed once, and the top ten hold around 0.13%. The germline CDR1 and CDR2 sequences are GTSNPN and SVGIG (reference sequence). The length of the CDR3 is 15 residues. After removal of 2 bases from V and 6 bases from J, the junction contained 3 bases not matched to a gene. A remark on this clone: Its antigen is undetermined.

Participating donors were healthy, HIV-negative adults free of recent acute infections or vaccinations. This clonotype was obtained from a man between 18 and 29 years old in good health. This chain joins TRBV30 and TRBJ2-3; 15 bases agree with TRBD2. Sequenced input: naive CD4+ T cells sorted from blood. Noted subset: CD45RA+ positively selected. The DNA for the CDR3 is TGTGCCTGGAGTCGGACTAGCGGGAGGGAGGATACGCAGTATTTT. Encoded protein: CAWSRTSGREDTQYF.